These 28 T cell receptor beta chains were sequenced from one sample in a study of shared clonotypes between healthy human individuals. Profiling relied on immunoSEQ multiplex PCR, and the TCRdb table lists in-frame clones only, not all of them. The sample lists 1,500,000 or so clones; about 98.5% were seen once. The source material was naive CD4+ T cells sorted from blood. Subset specified: CD45RA+ positively selected. Receptors originate from a man aged 30 to 39 in good health.

V and J are TRBV11-3 and TRBJ2-1; D unresolved. Trimming took 5 bases from V and 0 from J, leaving 14 bases between them. The germline V gene has CDR1 SGHNT and CDR2 YENEEA. The CDR3 runs 16 residues. CDR3 in DNA: TGTGCCAGCAGCCCCGTGGGTCCGAGCTCCTACAATGAGCAGTTCTTC. This sequence encodes CASSPVGPSSYNEQFF.

The chain carries TRBV5-1 and TRBJ2-2, with 9 bases lining up with TRBD1. This CDR3 region has 15 residues. The V and J ends lost 0 bases and 4 bases, in that order; junction bases with no gene match: 1. The V gene's germline CDR1 is SGHRS and CDR2 YFSETQ. CDR3 in DNA: TGCGCCAGCAGCTTGGGGACAGGGGCCACCGGGGAGCTGTTTTTT. Amino acid sequence: CASSLGTGATGELFF.

V and J are TRBV5-1 and TRBJ2-2, with D unresolved. Trimming took off 4 bases at V and 4 bases at J, with 23 bases between the two ends. The CDR3 extends over 18 amino acids. Germline CDR1 is SGHRS and CDR2 is YFSETQ. CDR3 region: CASSHGFGSTISTGELFF. The CDR3 region has the DNA TGCGCCAGCAGCCATGGTTTTGGGTCCACGATTAGCACCGGGGAGCTGTTTTTT.

The CDR3 DNA is TGTGCCAGCAGACAACAGCCCAGTAGGGACATTCAGTACTTC. The encoded protein is CASRQQPSRDIQYF. The chain uses TRBV11-2 and TRBJ2-4; no clear D gene. Per the germline V gene, CDR1 is SGHAT and CDR2 is FQNNGV. This CDR3 has 14 amino acids. Trimming shortened V by 6 bases and J by 8 bases, and 17 bases separated the two germline ends.

The chain employs TRBV5-6 and TRBJ2-7; D perhaps matches TRBD2 (5 bases). There are 14 residues in the CDR3. Trimming took off 1 base at V and 3 bases at J, with 11 bases between the two ends. Germline V lookup: CDR1 SGHDT, CDR2 YYEEEE. The CDR3 region has the DNA TGTGCCAGCAGCTTGTCCCTACTAGGCTACGAGCAGTACTTC. As protein: CASSLSLLGYEQYF.

The chain employs TRBV29-1 and TRBJ2-2; D call uncertain. The germline V gene encodes CDR1 SQVTM and CDR2 ANQGSEA. V was shortened by 2 bases and J by 6 bases, with 7 bases between the two germline ends. This CDR3 contains 12 residues. CDR3 sequence: CSVEMGSGELFF. DNA of the CDR3: TGCAGCGTTGAAATGGGGTCCGGGGAGCTGTTTTTT.

The rearrangement links TRBV7-6 to TRBJ2-2, with TRBD1 matching over 8 bases. The V segment lost 7 bases and the J segment 6 bases; nucleotides outside the gene matches: 7. Germline lookup yields CDR1 SGHVS and CDR2 FNYEAQ. The CDR3 has 14 amino acids. CDR3 in amino acids: CASMDRALAGELFF. In DNA, the CDR3 is TGTGCCAGCATGGACAGGGCCCTTGCCGGGGAGCTGTTTTTT.

The chain employs TRBV28 and TRBJ2-7, with TRBD2 matching 9 bases. The CDR3 has 14 amino acids. The ends lost 8 bases at V and 2 bases at J; junction bases unmatched: 7. Germline CDR1 and CDR2: MDHEN and SYDVKM. In nucleotides, the CDR3 is TGTGCCAGCTTTGGGCGGGAGGGTACCTACGAGCAGTACTTC. Protein product: CASFGREGTYEQYF.

The chain joins TRBV19 to TRBJ1-5; D is perhaps TRBD1 (5 bases). Germline V CDR1 and CDR2: LNHDA, SQIVND (reference sequence). The CDR3 sequence is 16 residues long. Trimming pared 3 bases from V and 5 bases from J, leaving 17 bases between. CDR3 amino acids: CASSIVGQGGDQPQHF. The CDR3 DNA reads as TGTGCCAGTAGTATTGTCGGGCAGGGCGGCGATCAGCCCCAGCATTTT.

The chain is built from TRBV2 and TRBJ1-3; D not certain. The germline V gene encodes CDR1 SNHLY and CDR2 FYNNEI. The CDR3 has 10 residues. The germline V and J ends were trimmed by 4 bases and 5 bases, with 0 bases remaining between them. CDR3 nucleotide sequence: TGTGCCAGCAGTGGAAACACCATATATTTT. This sequence encodes CASSGNTIYF.

The chain has TRBV1 and TRBJ2-5. TRBV1 is flagged as a pseudogene. The CDR3 runs 17 residues. This CDR3 reads CTSSQDSGTETPETQYF. The CDR3 DNA is TGCACCAGCAGCCAAGATTCCGGGACCGAGACCCCAGAGACCCAGTACTTC.

This CDR3 is CAWSASRRGEQFF. Here the CDR3 DNA reads TGTGCCTGGAGTGCATCAAGGAGGGGTGAGCAGTTCTTC. The gene calls are TRBV30 and TRBJ2-1, with TRBD2 as a possible D gene (6 bases). Per germline, CDR1 GTSNPN and CDR2 SVGIG (reference sequence). V was cut by 1 base and J by 9 bases, with 13 bases left in between. The CDR3 runs to 13 residues.

This clone was picked up one time. The gene calls are TRBV29-1 and TRBJ2-3; D is possibly TRBD1 (6 bases). This CDR3 has 14 amino acids. Per germline, CDR1 SQVTM and CDR2 ANQGSEA. V lost 2 bases, J lost 2 bases, and 11 bases lay in between. CDR3 DNA: TGCAGCGTTGAATCCCAGGGGATCACAGATACGCAGTATTTT. Translating gives CSVESQGITDTQYF.

The chain links TRBV14 to TRBJ2-3; 9 nucleotides align to TRBD2. Germline CDR1 SGHDN, CDR2 FVKESK. V trimming: 0 bases; J trimming: 4 bases; junction bases outside the gene matches: 8. CDR3 length: 17 residues. The CDR3 DNA reads as TGTGCCAGCAGCCAAGATCTCATAGCGGGAGTGCCAGATACGCAGTATTTT. It translates to CASSQDLIAGVPDTQYF.

The chain links TRBV5-1 to TRBJ2-6, with no clear D. The CDR3 extends over 15 amino acids. V was pared by 3 bases and J by 2 bases, with 9 bases between. Per the germline V gene, CDR1 is SGHRS and CDR2 is YFSETQ. CDR3: CASSSHSAGANVLTF. The CDR3 DNA follows: TGCGCCAGCAGCTCCCACAGCGCTGGGGCCAACGTCCTGACTTTC.

This rearrangement joins TRBV18 to TRBJ2-3, with TRBD1 identical over 9 bases. The V gene's germline CDR1 is KGHSH and CDR2 LQKENI. The CDR3 is made up of 16 amino acids. J lost 8 bases, V lost 2 bases, and 11 bases had no gene match. CDR3 amino acids: CASSPGPGTGIGTQYF. CDR3 sequence (DNA): TGTGCCAGCTCACCAGGCCCCGGGACAGGGATAGGTACGCAGTATTTT.

The chain recombines TRBV18 with TRBJ2-1; unclear D gene. The CDR3 consists of 16 residues. CDR1 and CDR2 (germline): KGHSH, LQKENI. V was clipped by 3 bases and J by 7 bases, with 19 bases between them. This CDR3 reads CASSPTIQTLSNEQFF. The CDR3 nucleotides are TGTGCCAGCTCACCGACCATCCAGACCCTTTCAAATGAGCAGTTCTTC.

The chain links TRBV28 to TRBJ2-7, with 8 bases matching TRBD1. CDR3 length: 15 amino acids. Germline CDR1 reads MDHEN; CDR2 reads SYDVKM. V lost 4 bases, J lost 2 bases, and 7 bases stayed unmatched. The CDR3 loop reads CASSSLNRGAYEQYF. In DNA form, the CDR3 reads TGTGCCAGCAGTTCACTCAACAGGGGGGCCTACGAGCAGTACTTC.

The chain has TRBV10-1 and TRBJ2-5; D unresolved. In germline, CDR1 is WNHNN, CDR2 SYGVQD (reference sequence). V was shortened by 2 bases and J by 4 bases, with 8 bases between the two germline ends. The CDR3 extends over 13 amino acids. As DNA, the CDR3 is TGCGCCAGCAGTGAGGTCGCAGGAGAGACCCAGTACTTC. Translated: CASSEVAGETQYF.

On this clone: The sample contains more than one DNA sequence encoding this CDR3. The chain has TRBV11-2 and TRBJ2-7; D ambiguous. Trimming took off 1 base at V and 0 bases at J, with 10 bases between the two ends. CDR1 SGHAT and CDR2 FQNNGV come from the germline V gene. The CDR3 extends over 15 amino acids. The CDR3: CASSLGVGPSYEQYF. The CDR3 nucleotides read TGTGCCAGCAGCTTAGGTGTAGGACCCTCCTACGAGCAGTACTTC.

The chain links TRBV15 to TRBJ2-3, with D perhaps matching TRBD2 (6 bases). Germline V gene lookup returns CDR1 LNHNV and CDR2 YYDKDF (reference sequence). Trimming removed 5 bases from V and 5 bases from J, with 14 bases in between. This CDR3 is built from 14 residues. CDR3 loop: CATSVGSTIDTQYF. DNA of the CDR3: TGTGCCACCAGCGTCGGGAGTACGATAGATACGCAGTATTTT.

The rearrangement uses TRBV5-4 and TRBJ2-5, with 11 nucleotides matching TRBD2. Trimming took 0 bases from V and 5 from J; bases not matched to a gene: 6. The CDR3 length is 16 residues. The germline V gene has CDR1 SGHNT and CDR2 YYREEE (reference sequence). The DNA of the CDR3 is TGTGCCAGCAGCTTGGATAGCGGGAGGGGTGGGGAGACCCAGTACTTC. Protein product: CASSLDSGRGGETQYF.

The V and J genes are TRBV30 and TRBJ1-4; 7 bases are a match to TRBD1. CDR1 is GTSNPN and CDR2 is SVGIG in the germline V gene (reference sequence). With V trimmed by 2 bases and J by 4 bases, 7 bases remained unmatched. The CDR3 spans 15 residues. The CDR3 DNA reads as TGTGCCTGGAGTATCGTAGGACAGGTTAATGAAAAACTGTTTTTT. It specifies CAWSIVGQVNEKLFF.

The rearrangement links TRBV7-9 to TRBJ1-4; D remains ambiguous. Germline CDR1 reads SEHNR; CDR2 reads FQNEAQ (reference sequence). The ends were cut back, 3 bases at V and 5 bases at J, with 1 base in the middle. The CDR3 contains 11 residues. This CDR3 reads CASSFNEKLFF. The DNA of the CDR3 is TGTGCCAGCAGCTTCAATGAAAAACTGTTTTTT.

The V and J genes are TRBV6-6 and TRBJ2-2; D possibly matches TRBD1 or TRBD2 (5 bases each). This CDR3 has 15 residues. V was cut by 2 bases and J by 7 bases, with 14 bases left in between. Germline V lookup: CDR1 MNHNY, CDR2 SVGAGI (reference sequence). The CDR3 nucleotides read TGTGCCAGCAGTTACCTGGGACCCCCCGGCGGGGAGCTGTTTTTT. As protein: CASSYLGPPGGELFF.

This rearrangement joins TRBV27 to TRBJ2-7, with 12 bases fitting TRBD2. V shed 3 bases, J shed 2 bases, and the junction held 14 bases outside the gene matches. The CDR3 runs to 19 residues. Germline loops: CDR1 MNHEY, CDR2 SMNVEV (reference sequence). The CDR3 region has the DNA TGTGCCAGCAGTTTTCGGGCGACTAGCGGGAGAGGAGGGGCCTACGAGCAGTACTTC. Translation: CASSFRATSGRGGAYEQYF.

This chain connects TRBV10-2 to TRBJ1-3, with TRBD1 matching 12 bases. The CDR3 consists of 18 residues. With 4 bases clipped from V and 3 bases from J, the junction kept 10 bases outside the gene matches. Germline assignment: CDR1 WSHSY and CDR2 SAAADI. The CDR3 DNA sequence: TGCGCCAGCAGTGCGACCGGGACAGGGGGCTGGGTTGGAAACACCATATATTTT. Translating it yields CASSATGTGGWVGNTIYF.

The gene calls are TRBV5-1 and TRBJ2-5; D gene ambiguous. Germline CDR1 SGHRS, CDR2 YFSETQ. The V end lost 3 bases, the J end lost 6 bases, and 12 bases lay between the germline ends. The CDR3 runs to 13 residues. CDR3 amino acids: CASSSGRVQTQYF. CDR3 DNA sequence: TGCGCCAGCAGCTCCGGCCGCGTACAGACCCAGTACTTC.